This T cell receptor beta chain is from a study of blood T cell repertoires in COVID-19. For the study at large: Acute and convalescent COVID-19 specimens originated in the United States, Italy and Spain. In each case, the material was cDNA or gDNA derived from T cells, B-cell-depleted T cells, or PBMCs.

CDR1 is SGHTA and CDR2 is FQGNSA in the germline V gene. V lost 1 base to trimming and J lost 8 bases, with 20 bases between them. The CDR3 has 16 residues. The data were produced by immunoSEQ multiplex PCR, yet TCRdb's version contains in-frame clones alone and is incomplete. The data contain 210,000 or so clones, 84% of them singletons. The rearrangement joins TRBV7-2 to TRBJ1-2, with D possibly TRBD1 on 6 matching bases. This sequence originates from a woman between 65 and 79 years old with active or convalescent COVID-19. Sequencing was done on a sample of peripheral blood. CDR3: CASSLGGGRISLGYTF. The DNA for the CDR3 is TGTGCCAGCAGCTTAGGGGGGGGCAGAATTAGTCTGGGCTACACCTTC. The whole variable domain, remainder taken from reference TRBV7-2 and TRBJ1-2, is GAGVSQSPSNKVTEKGKDVELRCDPISGHTALYWYRQSLGQGLEFLIYFQGNSAPDKSGLPSDRFSAERTGGSVSTLTIQRTQQEDSAVYLCASSLGGGRISLGYTFGSGTRLTVV.